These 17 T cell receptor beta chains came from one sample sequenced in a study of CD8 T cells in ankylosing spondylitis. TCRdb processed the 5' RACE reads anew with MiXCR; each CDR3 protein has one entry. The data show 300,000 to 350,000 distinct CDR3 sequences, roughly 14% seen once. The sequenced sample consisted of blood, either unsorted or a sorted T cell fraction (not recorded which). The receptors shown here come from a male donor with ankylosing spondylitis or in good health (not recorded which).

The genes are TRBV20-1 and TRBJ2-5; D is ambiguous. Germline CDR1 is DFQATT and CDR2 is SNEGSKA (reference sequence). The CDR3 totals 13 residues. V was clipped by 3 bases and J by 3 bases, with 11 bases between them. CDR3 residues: CSASLGRKETQYF. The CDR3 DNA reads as TGCAGTGCTAGTTTGGGCAGGAAAGAGACCCAGTACTTC.

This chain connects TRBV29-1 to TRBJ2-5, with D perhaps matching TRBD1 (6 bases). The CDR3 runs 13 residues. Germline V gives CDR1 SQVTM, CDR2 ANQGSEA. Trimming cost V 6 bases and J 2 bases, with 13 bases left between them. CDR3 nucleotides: TGCAGCGTAGCAATTGACAGGCAAGAGACCCAGTACTTC. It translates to CSVAIDRQETQYF.

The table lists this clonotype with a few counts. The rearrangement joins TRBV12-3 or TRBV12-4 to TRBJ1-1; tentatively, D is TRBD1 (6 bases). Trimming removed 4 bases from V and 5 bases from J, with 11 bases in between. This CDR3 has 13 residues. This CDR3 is CASSSGVETEAFF. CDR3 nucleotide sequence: TGTGCCAGCAGTTCAGGGGTGGAGACTGAAGCTTTCTTT.

In DNA, the CDR3 is TGTGCCAGCAGCTTGGGAAGACAGGGGCAAGAGACCCAGTACTTC. Protein: CASSLGRQGQETQYF. The chain links TRBV5-8 to TRBJ2-5, with TRBD1 matching 8 bases. The V gene's germline CDR1 is SGHTS and CDR2 YDEGEE. The CDR3 length is 15 residues. J was trimmed by 2 bases and V by 0 bases; bases with no gene match: 3.

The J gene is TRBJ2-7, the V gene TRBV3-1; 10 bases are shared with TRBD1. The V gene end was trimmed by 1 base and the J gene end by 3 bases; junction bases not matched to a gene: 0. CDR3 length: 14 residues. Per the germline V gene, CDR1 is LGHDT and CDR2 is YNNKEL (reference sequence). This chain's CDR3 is CASSQGTGGYEQYF. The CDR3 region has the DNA TGTGCCAGCAGCCAAGGGACAGGGGGCTACGAGCAGTACTTC.

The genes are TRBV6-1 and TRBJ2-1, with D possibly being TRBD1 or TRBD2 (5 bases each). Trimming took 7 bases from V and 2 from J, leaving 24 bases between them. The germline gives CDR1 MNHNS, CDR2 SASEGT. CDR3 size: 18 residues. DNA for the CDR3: TGTGCCAGCATGGGGCGTCTAAGGGTACGGGAACCCTACAATGAGCAGTTCTTC. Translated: CASMGRLRVREPYNEQFF.

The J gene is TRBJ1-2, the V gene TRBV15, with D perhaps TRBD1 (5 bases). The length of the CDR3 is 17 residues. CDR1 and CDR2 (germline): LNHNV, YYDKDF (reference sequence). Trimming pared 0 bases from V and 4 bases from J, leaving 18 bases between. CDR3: CATSRDRTRSRGYGYTF. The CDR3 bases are TGTGCCACCAGCAGAGATCGGACTCGATCTAGGGGCTATGGCTACACCTTC. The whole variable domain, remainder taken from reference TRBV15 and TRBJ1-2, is DAMVIQNPRYQVTQFGKPVTLSCSQTLNHNVMYWYQQKSSQAPKLLFHYYDKDFNNEADTPDNFQSRRPNTSFCFLDIRSPGLGDTAMYLCATSRDRTRSRGYGYTFGSGTRLTVV.

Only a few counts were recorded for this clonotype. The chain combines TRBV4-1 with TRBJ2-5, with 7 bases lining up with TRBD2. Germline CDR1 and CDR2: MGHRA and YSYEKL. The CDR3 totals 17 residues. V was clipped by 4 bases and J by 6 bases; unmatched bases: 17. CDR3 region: CASSPLRGEGVPKTQYF. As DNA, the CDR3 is TGCGCCAGCAGCCCGCTTCGAGGGGAGGGAGTTCCCAAGACCCAGTACTTC.

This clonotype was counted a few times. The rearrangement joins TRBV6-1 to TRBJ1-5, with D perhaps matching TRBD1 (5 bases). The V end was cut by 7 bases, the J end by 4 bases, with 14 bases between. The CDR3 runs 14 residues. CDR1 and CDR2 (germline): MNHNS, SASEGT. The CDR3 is CASNPGTGNQPQHF. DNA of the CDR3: TGTGCCAGCAACCCCGGGACGGGAAATCAGCCCCAGCATTTT.

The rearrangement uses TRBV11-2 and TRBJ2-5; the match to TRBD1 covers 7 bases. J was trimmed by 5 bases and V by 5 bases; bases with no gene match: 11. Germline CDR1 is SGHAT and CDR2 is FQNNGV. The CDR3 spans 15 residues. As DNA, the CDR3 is TGTGCCAGCAGCCCATCCTTACAGGGGCGGGAGACCCAGTACTTC. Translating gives CASSPSLQGRETQYF. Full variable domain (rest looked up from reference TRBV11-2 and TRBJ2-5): EAGVAQSPRYKIIEKRQSVAFWCNPISGHATLYWYQQILGQGPKLLIQFQNNGVVDDSQLPKDRFSAERLKGVDSTLKIQPAKLEDSAVYLCASSPSLQGRETQYFGPGTRLLVL.

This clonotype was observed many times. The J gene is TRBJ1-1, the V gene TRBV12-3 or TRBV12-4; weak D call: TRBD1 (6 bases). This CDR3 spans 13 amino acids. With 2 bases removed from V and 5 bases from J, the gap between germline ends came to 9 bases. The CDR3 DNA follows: TGTGCCAGCAGTTTAAGGGGGAGAACTGAAGCTTTCTTT. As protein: CASSLRGRTEAFF.

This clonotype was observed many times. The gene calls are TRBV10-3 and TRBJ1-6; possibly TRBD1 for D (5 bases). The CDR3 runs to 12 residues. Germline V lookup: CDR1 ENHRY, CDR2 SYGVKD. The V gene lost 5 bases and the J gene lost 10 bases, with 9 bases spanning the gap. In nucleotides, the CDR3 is TGTGCCATCAGTCCAGGGAACTCACCCCTCCACTTT. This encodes CAISPGNSPLHF.

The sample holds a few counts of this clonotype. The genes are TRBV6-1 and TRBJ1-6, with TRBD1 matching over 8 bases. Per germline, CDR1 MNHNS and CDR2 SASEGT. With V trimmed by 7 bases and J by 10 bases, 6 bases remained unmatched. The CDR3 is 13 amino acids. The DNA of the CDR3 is TGTGCCAGCAAGCCAGGGGGCAACTCACCCCTCCACTTT. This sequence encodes CASKPGGNSPLHF.

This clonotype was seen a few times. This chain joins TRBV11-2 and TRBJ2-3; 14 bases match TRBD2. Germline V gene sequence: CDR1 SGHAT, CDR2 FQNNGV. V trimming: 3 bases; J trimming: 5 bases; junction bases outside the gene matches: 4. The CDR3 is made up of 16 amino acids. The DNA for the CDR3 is TGTGCCAGCAGCTTGGGACTAGCGGGAGTCATAGATACGCAGTATTTT. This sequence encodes CASSLGLAGVIDTQYF.

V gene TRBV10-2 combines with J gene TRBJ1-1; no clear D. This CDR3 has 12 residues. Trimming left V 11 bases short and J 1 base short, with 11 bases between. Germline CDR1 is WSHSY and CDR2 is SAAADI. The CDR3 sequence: CAVRGRNTEAFF. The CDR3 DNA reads TGCGCCGTCAGAGGACGGAACACTGAAGCTTTCTTT.

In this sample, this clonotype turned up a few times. CDR3 nucleotides: TGTGCCAGCAGCGTAGCCACTCACGAAGATACGCAGTATTTT. Translation: CASSVATHEDTQYF. This chain connects TRBV9 to TRBJ2-3; D is undetermined. This CDR3 comprises 14 residues. The germline V gene has CDR1 SGDLS and CDR2 YYNGEE. V was pared by 0 bases and J by 5 bases, with 10 bases between.

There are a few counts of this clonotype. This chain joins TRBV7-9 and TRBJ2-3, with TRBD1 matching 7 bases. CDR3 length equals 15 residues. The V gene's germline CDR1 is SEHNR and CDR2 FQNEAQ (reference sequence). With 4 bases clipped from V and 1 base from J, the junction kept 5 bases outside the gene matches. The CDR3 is CASSSTDRGTDTQYF. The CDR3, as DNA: TGTGCCAGCAGCTCAACCGACAGGGGCACAGATACGCAGTATTTT.